This TCR beta chain derives from a study of blood T cell repertoires in COVID-19. Study as a whole: Whether acute or convalescent, the COVID-19 samples came from the United States, Italy and Spain. Nucleic acid was either cDNA or gDNA, and it came from T cells, B-cell-depleted T cells, or PBMCs.

The germline V gene has CDR1 SGHTS and CDR2 YDEGEE. The CDR3 extends over 18 amino acids. The V and J ends lost 1 base and 7 bases, in that order; junction bases with no gene match: 10. As originally analysed: It was from reference gene primer amplification that nucleated cell counts were estimated. This table comes from immunoSEQ multiplex PCR, and its TCRdb copy is limited to in-frame clones, with some not included. V and J calls and clone size come straight from that table; D and trimming were deduced from the DNA. This sample yields 50,000 to 65,000 clones, of which nearly 95% are seen a single time; approximately 4.2% belongs to the top ten. The table lists this clone with a count of one.

This receptor was obtained from a man aged 50 or older with active COVID-19. V is TRBV5-8 and J is TRBJ2-2; 13 bases are shared with TRBD2. Material for sequencing was peripheral blood. CDR3 region: CASSLTSGRASVNGELFF. The CDR3 DNA is TGTGCCAGCAGCTTGACTAGCGGGAGGGCCTCGGTCAACGGGGAGCTGTTTTTT.